This record covers a single T cell receptor (beta chain). Its antigen is as yet unknown. Each donor had 8 to 10 milliliters of peripheral blood drawn. Germline V lookup: CDR1 SEHNR, CDR2 FQNEAQ (reference sequence). The CDR3 extends over 15 amino acids. Trimming pared 5 bases from V and 2 bases from J, leaving 15 bases between. With a J-beta primer mix and a sample-barcoded 5' primer, a second PCR ran about 7 to 11 cycles. From each sample, at least 3 million paired-end reads containing CDR3 were obtained. TCRdb passed the 5' RACE reads through MiXCR, listing each CDR3 protein once. The sample has fewer than 2 million distinct CDR3 sequences, about 39% seen once. The data are from a study of blood T cells in healthy people across ages. Study results and limitations: Unknown CMV status may confound age-related changes in expanded clones. Researchers report that TCR beta diversity correlated strongly with naive T cell percentage.

V is TRBV7-9 and J is TRBJ1-2; D call uncertain. Sequenced material: blood. This clonotype was obtained from a human donor in good health. The CDR3 sequence: CASSAQLGNNYGYTF. In DNA form, the CDR3 reads TGTGCCAGCAGCGCCCAGCTAGGGAACAACTATGGCTACACCTTC.